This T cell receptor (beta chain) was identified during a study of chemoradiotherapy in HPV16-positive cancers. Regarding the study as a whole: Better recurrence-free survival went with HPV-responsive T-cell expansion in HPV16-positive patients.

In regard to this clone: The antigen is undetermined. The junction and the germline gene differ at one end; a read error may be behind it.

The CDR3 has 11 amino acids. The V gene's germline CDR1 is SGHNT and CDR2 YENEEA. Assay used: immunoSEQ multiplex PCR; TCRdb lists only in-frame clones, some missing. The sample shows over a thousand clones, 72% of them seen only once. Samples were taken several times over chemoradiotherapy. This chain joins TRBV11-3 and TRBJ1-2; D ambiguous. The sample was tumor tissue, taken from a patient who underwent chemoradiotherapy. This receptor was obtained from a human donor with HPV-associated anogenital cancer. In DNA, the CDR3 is TGTGCCGGCAGCTCAATCTATGGCTACACCTTC. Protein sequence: CAGSSIYGYTF. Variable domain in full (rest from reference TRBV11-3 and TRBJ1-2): EAGVVQSPRYKIIEKKQPVAFWCNPISGHNTLYWYLQNLGQGPELLIRYENEEAVDDSQLPKDRFSAERLKGVDSTLKIQPAELGDSAVYLCAGSSIYGYTFGSGTRLTVV.